The rows below give T cell receptor beta chains drawn from one sample of a study of shared clonotypes between healthy human individuals. Profiling relied on immunoSEQ multiplex PCR, and the TCRdb table lists in-frame clones only, not all of them. In the table there are millions of clones, more than 90% of which are singletons. Sequencing was done on a sample of naive CD4+ T cells sorted from blood. The receptors stem from a young man in good health. The CDR3 runs from the conserved cysteine through the conserved F or W. A D gene is named only where the DNA matches it firmly. For some rows the clone size is stated as once, few or many, or as a class when expanded; others skip it.

v_gene	abundance	d_gene	j_gene	CDR3aa	CDR3nt
TRBV4-3	.	.	TRBJ2-1	CASSQEGGGAYNEQFF	TGCGCCAGCAGCCAAGAGGGGGGAGGCGCCTACAATGAGCAGTTCTTC
TRBV11-3	.	.	TRBJ2-1	CASSSRHSQEQFF	TGTGCCAGCAGCTCGAGACATTCACAGGAGCAGTTCTTC
TRBV6-6	.	.	TRBJ2-7	CASRAGSYEQYF	TGTGCCAGCAGGGCAGGCTCCTACGAGCAGTACTTC
TRBV25-1	.	.	TRBJ2-5	CASSEPGETQYF	TGTGCCAGCAGTGAACCTGGTGAGACCCAGTACTTC
TRBV18	.	TRBD2	TRBJ2-6	CAGGRGSGANVLTF	TGCGCGGGGGGACGGGGCTCTGGGGCCAACGTCCTGACTTTC
TRBV18	.	TRBD1	TRBJ1-1	CASSLTGLNTEAFF	TGTGCCAGCTCCCTGACAGGGTTGAACACTGAAGCTTTCTTT
TRBV6-1	.	.	TRBJ2-5	CASTGWETQYF	TGTGCCAGCACGGGGTGGGAGACCCAGTACTTC
TRBV18	once	TRBD1	TRBJ2-5	CASSPLPGQGALETQYF	TGTGCCAGCTCACCACTGCCGGGACAGGGGGCCTTGGAGACCCAGTACTTC
TRBV5-4	.	.	TRBJ2-5	CASSLYGPPGTQYF	TGTGCCAGCAGCTTGTACGGGCCCCCGGGGACCCAGTACTTC
TRBV6-5	.	.	TRBJ1-2	CASTPLRGQTYGYTF	TGTGCCAGCACCCCCTTGCGAGGACAGACCTATGGCTACACCTTC